This TCR beta chain was recorded in a study of T cells expressing NK-cell markers. Study-wide findings and caveats: Among several donors, these clonotypes also ranked first in the CD3+CD56-NKG2C+ fraction. The contribution of dominant NKG2C+ clonotypes to CD8+ T cells in five to seven donors was roughly 1.0-7.5%.

The CDR3 has 17 residues. Per germline, CDR1 KGHSH and CDR2 LQKENI. TCR beta cDNA was generated via 5'RACE template switching incorporating UMIs. TCRdb reprocessed the 5' RACE reads; each CDR3 protein has one entry and no DNA is given. The sample is made up of hundreds of thousands of distinct CDR3 sequences, and the top ten hold around 4% of it. With respect to this clonotype: Its target is not known.

Sequenced sample: blood T cells: a sorted CD56 or NKG2C T cell subset, CD4+ or CD8+ T cells, or bulk PBMC T cells (not recorded which). The TCR comes from a woman between 18 and 70 years old in good health. The rearrangement uses TRBV18 and TRBJ2-5. CDR3: CASSPQRQGTYQETQYF.